The TCR beta chain described here comes from a study of cytomegalovirus exposure and HLA in healthy donors. The study's findings and limits: An analysis was carried out later, and it reportedly showed fewer N-insertions in an Asian-associated ancestry cluster than the approximately 680-donor mean.

The CDR3 spans 11 residues. Germline V gene sequence: CDR1 SQVTM, CDR2 ANQGSEA. V was pared by 6 bases and J by 4 bases, with 9 bases between. Comment on this clone: The target antigen is unknown.

Amplification used 60 Vbeta primers and 13 Jbeta primers. Using immunoSEQ multiplex PCR, the repertoire was profiled, and TCRdb retains in-frame clones only, with some absent. The profile shows approximately 190,000 clones, about 85% of them singletons. The chain has TRBV29-1 and TRBJ1-2; D is perhaps TRBD1 (6 bases). The source is a man aged 50-59 years in good health and CMV-seronegative. Source material: PBMCs. The CDR3 here is CSVGQVYGYTF. The DNA of the CDR3 is TGCAGCGTGGGACAAGTCTATGGCTACACCTTC.